The clone carrying this T cell receptor (beta chain) was picked up one time. Its antigen is undetermined. The assay was immunoSEQ multiplex PCR, and TCRdb's table has in-frame clones only and misses some. Of some 27,000 clones detected, 88% appear once; the ten largest clones hold 13%. These data come from a study of T cells in localized non-small cell lung cancer. The study's findings and limits: Appearing in adjacent lung were a median approximately 57 of the top 100 tumor clones.

Germline loops: CDR1 MDHEN, CDR2 SYDVKM. The CDR3 covers 14 residues. Trimming shortened V by 5 bases and J by 0 bases, and 8 bases separated the two germline ends. The J gene is TRBJ1-3, the V gene TRBV28; no firm D call. The clonotype comes from a female donor over 55 with stage III squamous cell lung carcinoma. This sample comprised peripheral blood, obtained before any cancer treatment. DNA of the CDR3: TGTGCCAGCAGTCCCCCGTACTCTGGAAACACCATATATTTT. Translated, it gives CASSPPYSGNTIYF.